The clone carrying this T cell receptor (beta chain) has just one count. The sample originates from a study of blood T cell repertoires in COVID-19. TCRdb keeps only in-frame clones here, not all; method: immunoSEQ multiplex PCR. The sample has roughly 250,000 clones; 84% are singletons. V lost 1 base, J lost 3 bases, and 16 bases lay in between. The CDR3 has 16 residues. Looked up from germline, CDR1 is MGHDK and CDR2 is SYGVNS. The receptor was derived from a human donor in a cohort sampled during active COVID-19. Sequencing input: peripheral blood. This chain connects TRBV25-1 to TRBJ2-7, with D possibly matching TRBD2 (6 bases). Written as DNA, the CDR3 is TGTGCCAGCAGTGAATGCCTTCGGGACTGGATCTACGAGCAGTACTTC. Translated: CASSECLRDWIYEQYF.